This T cell receptor (beta chain) was found in a study of blood T cell repertoires in COVID-19. The germline V and J ends were trimmed by 0 bases and 4 bases, with 11 bases remaining between them. The CDR3 length is 15 residues. Germline CDR1 is SGDLS and CDR2 is YYNGEE. Per the authors' pipeline: Reference gene primer amplification in the assay estimated nucleated cell counts. Method: immunoSEQ multiplex PCR; TCRdb's copy keeps in-frame clones and lacks some. V, J and clone size are taken as reported in that table, and D and trimming were inferred from the DNA itself. There are 150,000 or so clones in the sample; about 76% occur only once, and just under 5% lies in the top ten.

The V call is TRBV9, the J call TRBJ1-3, with D maybe TRBD1 (6 bases). The sequenced material came from peripheral blood. The sequence was collected from a woman in her sixties or seventies with COVID-19, enrolled during active disease. Here the CDR3 reads CASSVETGVGNTIYF. The CDR3 bases are TGTGCCAGCAGCGTAGAGACAGGTGTCGGAAACACCATATATTTT.